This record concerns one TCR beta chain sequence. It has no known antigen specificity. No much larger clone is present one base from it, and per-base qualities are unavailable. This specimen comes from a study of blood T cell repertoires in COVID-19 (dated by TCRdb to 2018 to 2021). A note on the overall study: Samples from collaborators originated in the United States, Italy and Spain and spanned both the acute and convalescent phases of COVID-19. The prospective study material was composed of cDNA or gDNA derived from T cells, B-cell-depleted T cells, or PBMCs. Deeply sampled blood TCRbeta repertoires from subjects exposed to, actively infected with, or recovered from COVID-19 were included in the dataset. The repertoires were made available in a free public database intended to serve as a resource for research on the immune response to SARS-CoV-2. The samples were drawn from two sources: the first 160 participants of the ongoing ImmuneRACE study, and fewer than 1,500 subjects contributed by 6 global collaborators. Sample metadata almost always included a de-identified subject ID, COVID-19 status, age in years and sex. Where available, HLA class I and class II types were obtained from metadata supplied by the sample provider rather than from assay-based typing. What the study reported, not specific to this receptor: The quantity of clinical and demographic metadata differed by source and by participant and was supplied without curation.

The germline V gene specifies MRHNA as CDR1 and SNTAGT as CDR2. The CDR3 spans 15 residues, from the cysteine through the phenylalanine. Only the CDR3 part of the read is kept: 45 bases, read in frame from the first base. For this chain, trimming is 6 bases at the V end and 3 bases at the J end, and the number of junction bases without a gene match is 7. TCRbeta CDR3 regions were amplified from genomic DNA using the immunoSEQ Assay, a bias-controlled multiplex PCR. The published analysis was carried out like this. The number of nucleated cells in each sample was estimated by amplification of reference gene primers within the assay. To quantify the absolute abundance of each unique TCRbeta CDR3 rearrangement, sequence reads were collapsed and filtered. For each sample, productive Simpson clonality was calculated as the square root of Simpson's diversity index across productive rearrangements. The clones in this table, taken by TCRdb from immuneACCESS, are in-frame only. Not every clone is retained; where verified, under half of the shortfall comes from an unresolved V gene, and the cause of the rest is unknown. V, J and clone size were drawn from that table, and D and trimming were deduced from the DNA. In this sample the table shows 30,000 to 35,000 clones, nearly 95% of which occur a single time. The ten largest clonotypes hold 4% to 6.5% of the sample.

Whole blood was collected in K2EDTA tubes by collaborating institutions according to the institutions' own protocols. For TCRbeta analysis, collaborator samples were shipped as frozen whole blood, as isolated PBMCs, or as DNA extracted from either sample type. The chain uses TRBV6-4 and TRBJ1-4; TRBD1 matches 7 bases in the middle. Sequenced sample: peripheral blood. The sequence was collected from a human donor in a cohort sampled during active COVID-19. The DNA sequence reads TGTGCCAGCAGCCGAGTAGGACAGGCTAATGAAAAACTGTTTTTT. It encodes CASSRVGQANEKLFF.